Below, 31 T cell receptor beta chains from the same sample are listed, as sequenced in a study of shared clonotypes between healthy human individuals. Measured with immunoSEQ multiplex PCR; TCRdb has only the in-frame clones, and not every one. The sample has 2 million to 2.5 million clones; approximately 95% are singletons. Material: naive CD4+ T cells from PBMCs. Stated subset: CD45RA+ positively selected. The receptor set was obtained from a man in his late teens or twenties in good health. Some clones in this sample may be carry-over from other donors' samples.

Only one count was recorded for this clone. The rearrangement links TRBV2 to TRBJ1-4, with D unclear. V was trimmed by 3 bases and J by 1 base, leaving 3 bases between them. The CDR3 is 13 residues long. Germline V gene sequence: CDR1 SNHLY, CDR2 FYNNEI. As DNA, the CDR3 is TGTGCCAGCAGTGAGCAAACTAATGAAAAACTGTTTTTT. It translates to CASSEQTNEKLFF. The full variable domain, rest sourced from reference TRBV2 and TRBJ1-4, is EPEVTQTPSHQVTQMGQEVILRCVPISNHLYFYWYRQILGQKVEFLVSFYNNEISEKSEIFDDQFSVERPDGSNFTLKIRSTKLEDSAMYFCASSEQTNEKLFFGSGTQLSVL.

V gene TRBV7-8 combines with J gene TRBJ1-5; no reliable D call. The CDR3 is 16 residues long. V was trimmed by 1 base and J by 7 bases, leaving 17 bases between them. Germline-derived CDR1 and CDR2 are SGHVS and FQNEAQ. CDR3 DNA sequence: TGTGCCAGCAGCTTAGGTCCCATTGCGGCGGGCCAGCCCCAGCATTTT. Its protein is CASSLGPIAAGQPQHF.

This clone was counted only a few times. V is TRBV7-8 and J is TRBJ1-2, with D hard to call. The V gene's germline CDR1 is SGHVS and CDR2 FQNEAQ. This CDR3 region has 12 residues. The V end was cut by 1 base, the J end by 2 bases, with 2 bases between. The CDR3 protein is CASSLGNYGYTF. The CDR3, as DNA: TGTGCCAGCAGCTTAGGGAACTATGGCTACACCTTC. The whole variable domain, filled in from reference TRBV7-8 and TRBJ1-2, reads GAGVSQSPRYKVAKRGQDVALRCDPISGHVSLFWYQQALGQGPEFLTYFQNEAQLDKSGLPSDRFFAERPEGSVSTLKIQRTQQEDSAVYLCASSLGNYGYTFGSGTRLTVV.

This clone was seen a handful of times. The chain carries TRBV4-1 and TRBJ1-1; TRBD1 is a possible D gene (6 bases). Between the trimmed V and J ends, which lost 4 bases and 11 bases, there was a span of 23 bases. Germline lookup yields CDR1 MGHRA and CDR2 YSYEKL. The length of the CDR3 is 15 residues. CDR3 coding DNA: TGCGCCAGCAGCCCGCCAGCACAGGGTATTGAGCTGGCTTTCTTT. Translated, it gives CASSPPAQGIELAFF.

The V call is TRBV19, the J call TRBJ1-5; TRBD1 matches at 7 bases. This CDR3 has 20 residues. The V segment lost 4 bases and the J segment 1 base; nucleotides outside the gene matches: 19. Germline V gene sequence: CDR1 LNHDA, CDR2 SQIVND (reference sequence). The CDR3 region is CASSTRNDRDRLVSNQPQHF. The CDR3 DNA sequence: TGTGCCAGTAGTACCCGGAACGACAGGGATCGGCTAGTAAGCAATCAGCCCCAGCATTTT.

This chain connects TRBV19 to TRBJ1-5; 7 nucleotides agree with TRBD1. CDR1 is LNHDA and CDR2 is SQIVND in the germline V gene (reference sequence). J lost 6 bases, V lost 5 bases, and 13 bases had no gene match. The CDR3 totals 16 residues. CDR3 residues: CASSPRGTDWGQPQHF. The CDR3 nucleotides read TGTGCCAGTAGTCCCAGAGGGACAGATTGGGGTCAGCCCCAGCATTTT. The entire variable domain, with the rest obtained from reference TRBV19 and TRBJ1-5, is as follows: DGGITQSPKYLFRKEGQNVTLSCEQNLNHDAMYWYRQDPGQGLRLIYYSQIVNDFQKGDIAEGYSVSREKKESFPLTVTSAQKNPTAFYLCASSPRGTDWGQPQHFGDGTRLSIL.

This clone was counted once. The chain couples TRBV12-2 to TRBJ1-2. TRBV12-2 is classified as a pseudogene. The CDR3 loop spans 20 amino acids. The CDR3 here is CASRVAGPGRTSPLNYGYTF. CDR3 in DNA: TGTGCAAGTCGCGTAGCGGGGCCGGGACGGACCTCACCTTTAAACTATGGCTACACCTTC.

V is TRBV5-1 and J is TRBJ1-6, with 12 bases aligning to TRBD1. Per germline, CDR1 SGHRS and CDR2 YFSETQ. The CDR3 consists of 15 residues. Unmatched junction bases numbered 7, after V lost 4 bases and J lost 11 bases. CDR3 nucleotide sequence: TGCGCCAGCAGCCCGGGGACAGGGGGCGGCCCACCCCTCCACTTT. This sequence encodes CASSPGTGGGPPLHF.

J is TRBJ2-7 and V is TRBV5-1, with 8 bases fitting TRBD1. Trimming took 2 bases from V and 2 from J; bases not matched to a gene: 6. CDR1 and CDR2 from the germline V gene are SGHRS and YFSETQ. This CDR3 is 15 amino acids long. The CDR3 region is CASSFIRTGPYEQYF. CDR3 coding DNA: TGCGCCAGCAGCTTTATCAGGACAGGGCCCTACGAGCAGTACTTC. The variable domain in full, with the rest retrieved from reference TRBV5-1 and TRBJ2-7, is KAGVTQTPRYLIKTRGQQVTLSCSPISGHRSVSWYQQTPGQGLQFLFEYFSETQRNKGNFPGRFSGRQFSNSRSEMNVSTLELGDSALYLCASSFIRTGPYEQYFGPGTRLTVT.

Notes on this clone: Other DNA sequences in this sample translate to the same CDR3. The rearrangement uses TRBV11-2 and TRBJ1-1; D not resolved. This CDR3 is 13 amino acids long. V shed 1 base and J shed 5 bases, with 8 bases lying between them. CDR1 and CDR2 (germline): SGHAT, FQNNGV. The CDR3 DNA reads TGTGCCAGCAGCTTAGTGTTAGGTACTGAAGCTTTCTTT. This codes for CASSLVLGTEAFF.

The chain joins TRBV6-5 to TRBJ2-7, with a tentative D call TRBD1 (5 bases). Looked up from germline, CDR1 is MNHEY and CDR2 is SVGAGI. V shed 2 bases and J shed 3 bases, with 14 bases lying between them. This CDR3 contains 15 residues. The CDR3 DNA sequence: TGTGCCAGCAGTTACGGGCAGGGTAGAATCTACGAGCAGTACTTC. It translates to CASSYGQGRIYEQYF.

The rearrangement uses TRBV5-1 and TRBJ1-1; no definite D call. The ends were cut back, 2 bases at V and 1 base at J, with 9 bases in the middle. CDR1 is SGHRS and CDR2 is YFSETQ in the germline V gene. CDR3 length: 14 residues. The DNA of the CDR3 is TGCGCCAGCAGCTTAGAACTTCCGAACACTGAAGCTTTCTTT. It is translated as CASSLELPNTEAFF. Together with reference TRBV5-1 and TRBJ1-1, the CDR3 gives the full variable domain: KAGVTQTPRYLIKTRGQQVTLSCSPISGHRSVSWYQQTPGQGLQFLFEYFSETQRNKGNFPGRFSGRQFSNSRSEMNVSTLELGDSALYLCASSLELPNTEAFFGQGTRLTVV.

The V gene is TRBV29-1, the J gene TRBJ1-1; TRBD1 aligns across 11 bases. Germline V lookup: CDR1 SQVTM, CDR2 ANQGSEA. The CDR3 is made up of 13 amino acids. The V gene end was trimmed by 8 bases and the J gene end by 5 bases; junction bases not matched to a gene: 7. The CDR3 region is CSSRTGGDTEAFF. DNA of the CDR3: TGCAGCTCGCGGACAGGGGGCGATACTGAAGCTTTCTTT. The entire variable domain, with the rest obtained from reference TRBV29-1 and TRBJ1-1, is as follows: SAVISQKPSRDICQRGTSLTIQCQVDSQVTMMFWYRQQPGQSLTLIATANQGSEATYESGFVIDKFPISRPNLTFSTLTVSNMSPEDSSIYLCSSRTGGDTEAFFGQGTRLTVV.

This clone was picked up one time. This chain connects TRBV7-8 to TRBJ1-1; D gene uncertain. The CDR3 totals 14 residues. Trimming removed 1 base at V and 0 bases at J, with 6 bases between. CDR1 SGHVS and CDR2 FQNEAQ come from the germline V gene. DNA for the CDR3: TGTGCCAGCAGCTTAGTAGGCCTGAACACTGAAGCTTTCTTT. This translates into CASSLVGLNTEAFF.

This chain uses TRBV5-1 with TRBJ2-2; no firm D call. Trimming shortened V by 4 bases and J by 3 bases, and 13 bases separated the two germline ends. CDR1 and CDR2 (germline): SGHRS, YFSETQ. The CDR3 loop spans 15 amino acids. CDR3 sequence: CASSLRGEDTGELFF. The CDR3 DNA follows: TGCGCCAGCAGCCTGCGAGGCGAGGACACCGGGGAGCTGTTTTTT.

V usage is TRBV7-9 and J usage is TRBJ2-7, with 9 positions matching TRBD1. This CDR3 contains 15 residues. From germline, CDR1 is SEHNR and CDR2 FQNEAQ (reference sequence). Trimming cost V 1 base and J 2 bases; bases outside gene matches: 3. The CDR3 sequence is CASSLEGTGPYEQYF. The CDR3 DNA follows: TGTGCCAGCAGCTTAGAAGGGACAGGGCCCTACGAGCAGTACTTC.

The V and J genes are TRBV25-1 and TRBJ1-2; D is unresolved. The CDR3 extends over 13 amino acids. Germline V gives CDR1 MGHDK, CDR2 SYGVNS. V lost 6 bases, J lost 6 bases, and 14 bases lay in between. The CDR3 DNA reads TGTGCCAGCAGCGAAGGGCCCCGGGATGGCTACACCTTC. Protein sequence: CASSEGPRDGYTF.

The chain links TRBV2 to TRBJ2-3; D not certain. Germline assignment: CDR1 SNHLY and CDR2 FYNNEI. V was cut by 6 bases and J by 6 bases, with 7 bases left in between. The CDR3 is 11 amino acids. For the CDR3, the DNA is TGTGCCAGCAGGCCCGGGGATACGCAGTATTTT. It codes for CASRPGDTQYF.

Concerning this clone: The sample carries other DNA sequences with the same CDR3. The chain carries TRBV5-6 and TRBJ2-3; D unclear. Germline-derived CDR1 and CDR2 are SGHDT and YYEEEE. Deletions cut 0 bases from V and 3 bases from J, with 5 bases between. This CDR3 is 13 amino acids long. CDR3 nucleotides: TGTGCCAGCAGCTTGGCAGGTACAGATACGCAGTATTTT. It codes for CASSLAGTDTQYF.

This chain links TRBV28 with TRBJ1-2, with a possible D match to TRBD1 (5 bases). The CDR3 runs 16 residues. Trimming removed 2 bases at V and 6 bases at J, with 19 bases between. Germline V gene lookup returns CDR1 MDHEN and CDR2 SYDVKM. The CDR3 reads CASSLVGVQGFNGYTF. The CDR3 DNA reads TGTGCCAGCAGTTTAGTAGGGGTCCAAGGGTTTAATGGCTACACCTTC.

The chain is built from TRBV5-6 and TRBJ2-3; D gene uncertain. CDR1 is SGHDT, CDR2 YYEEEE, per germline. The CDR3 sequence is 13 residues long. Trimming removed 2 bases from V and 0 bases from J, with 4 bases in between. The CDR3 loop is CASSFVSTDTQYF. In DNA form, the CDR3 reads TGTGCCAGCAGCTTCGTCAGCACAGATACGCAGTATTTT.

The chain joins TRBV5-1 to TRBJ1-4; 9 nucleotides agree with TRBD1. Trimming took 3 bases from V and 2 from J; bases not matched to a gene: 14. Per germline, CDR1 SGHRS and CDR2 YFSETQ. CDR3 length: 19 residues. For the CDR3, the DNA is TGCGCCAGCAGCTCGCCGGGACAGGGTTGGGATTGGACTAATGAAAAACTGTTTTTT. Translating it yields CASSSPGQGWDWTNEKLFF.

The chain is built from TRBV5-1 and TRBJ2-5; the match to TRBD2 covers 7 bases. Germline CDR1 reads SGHRS; CDR2 reads YFSETQ. This CDR3 is 15 amino acids long. Losses at the gene ends were 4 bases for V and 5 bases for J; bases not matched to a gene: 11. The CDR3 coding sequence is TGCGCCAGCAGCCGCGGGGCGGGGGTACAGGAGACCCAGTACTTC. Amino acids: CASSRGAGVQETQYF. The variable domain in full, completed from reference TRBV5-1 and TRBJ2-5, reads KAGVTQTPRYLIKTRGQQVTLSCSPISGHRSVSWYQQTPGQGLQFLFEYFSETQRNKGNFPGRFSGRQFSNSRSEMNVSTLELGDSALYLCASSRGAGVQETQYFGPGTRLLVL.

This clone was counted a single time. The rearrangement uses TRBV5-1 and TRBJ2-5, with 8 bases aligning to TRBD2. Germline lookup yields CDR1 SGHRS and CDR2 YFSETQ. The CDR3 is 16 residues long. Trimming took 4 bases from V and 2 from J; bases not matched to a gene: 10. This chain's CDR3 is CASSRRGGAAQETQYF. The CDR3 nucleotides are TGCGCCAGCAGCCGCCGGGGGGGTGCGGCACAAGAGACCCAGTACTTC.

This chain joins TRBV7-8 and TRBJ2-7; TRBD1 matches 7 bases. The CDR3 has 13 amino acids. V lost 1 base to trimming and J lost 6 bases; unmatched junction nucleotides: 3. Germline V gives CDR1 SGHVS, CDR2 FQNEAQ. Here the CDR3 reads CASSLEGQIEQYF. In nucleotides, the CDR3 is TGTGCCAGCAGCTTAGAGGGACAGATCGAGCAGTACTTC.

V is TRBV6-1 and J is TRBJ2-5; unclear D gene. Germline V gene lookup returns CDR1 MNHNS and CDR2 SASEGT. V gave up 2 bases and J gave up 2 bases, with 9 bases separating them. The CDR3 is made up of 14 amino acids. As DNA, the CDR3 is TGTGCCAGCAGTGAATTGCCCGGGCAAGAGACCCAGTACTTC. Translating gives CASSELPGQETQYF.

The chain has TRBV28 and TRBJ1-2, with D maybe TRBD1 (6 bases). CDR1 is MDHEN and CDR2 is SYDVKM in the germline V gene. Trimming left V 4 bases short and J 3 bases short, with 21 bases between. The CDR3 covers 17 residues. CDR3 in DNA: TGTGCCAGCAGTTGGGGCGACGGAGGGGGTACGGACTATGGCTACACCTTC. It is translated as CASSWGDGGGTDYGYTF.

In DNA form, the CDR3 reads TGCGCCAGCAGCTTGGTCGGGGAGAGGGGTGAAGCTTTCTTT. Translated, it gives CASSLVGERGEAFF. The chain is built from TRBV5-1 and TRBJ1-1; TRBD1 is a possible D gene (5 bases). Germline CDR1 SGHRS, CDR2 YFSETQ. The CDR3 extends over 14 amino acids. The V gene lost 0 bases and the J gene lost 7 bases, with 13 bases spanning the gap.

The chain joins TRBV15 to TRBJ1-1, with D unresolved. Germline CDR1 is LNHNV and CDR2 is YYDKDF (reference sequence). The length of the CDR3 is 15 residues. Trimming cost V 5 bases and J 4 bases, with 17 bases left between them. The CDR3 here is CATSLKAGYGTEAFF. Here the CDR3 DNA reads TGTGCCACCAGCCTCAAGGCGGGGTATGGCACTGAAGCTTTCTTT. Full variable domain (missing parts from reference TRBV15 and TRBJ1-1): DAMVIQNPRYQVTQFGKPVTLSCSQTLNHNVMYWYQQKSSQAPKLLFHYYDKDFNNEADTPDNFQSRRPNTSFCFLDIRSPGLGDTAMYLCATSLKAGYGTEAFFGQGTRLTVV.

V usage is TRBV5-5 and J usage is TRBJ2-7; 10 bases agree with TRBD2. This CDR3 is 16 amino acids long. Germline values: CDR1 SGHKS, CDR2 YYEKEE (reference sequence). The V and J ends lost 0 bases and 4 bases, in that order; junction bases with no gene match: 7. The CDR3 loop reads CASSLASASGSYEQYF. The CDR3 DNA reads TGTGCCAGCAGCTTGGCTTCGGCTAGCGGGAGTTACGAGCAGTACTTC.

This clone came up a few times. Other nucleotide sequences from this sample produce the same CDR3. For the CDR3, the DNA is TGTGCCAGCTCACCCCAGAGCTCCTACAATGAGCAGTTCTTC. It yields the protein CASSPQSSYNEQFF. J is TRBJ2-1 and V is TRBV18; D is unclear. V lost 3 bases, J lost 0 bases, and 6 bases lay in between. The CDR3 runs to 14 residues. Germline V CDR1 and CDR2: KGHSH, LQKENI.